These 20 T cell receptor beta chains were sequenced from one sample in a study of beta chain features in type 1 diabetes. What was sequenced were expressed TCRB transcripts, since all of the isolated RNA had been reverse transcribed. Sequenced by immunoSEQ multiplex PCR; TCRdb stores in-frame clones only, minus some. The data hold a few hundred thousand clones, with 9.6% observed a single time. General study findings and limits: Moderate yet significant TCRB CDR3 shortening was seen in Type 1 diabetes patients in all four CD4+ subsets.

Their cognate antigens are unknown. Material: central memory CD4+ T cells from blood. Receptors originate from a man between 25 and 39 years old with type 1 diabetes.

In DNA, the CDR3 is TGTGCCAGCAGTTTATCGGACAGAAGCAGCACTGAAGCTTTCTTT. This translates into CASSLSDRSSTEAFF. V and J are TRBV28 and TRBJ1-1, with D possibly TRBD1 on 6 matching bases. This CDR3 region has 15 residues. The V end was cut by 1 base, the J end by 4 bases, with 13 bases between. From germline, CDR1 is MDHEN and CDR2 SYDVKM.

This clone was found a few times. The rearrangement joins TRBV28 to TRBJ2-5; D may be TRBD1 (6 bases). Gene TRBJ2-7 matches the end of the DNA better, so the J call may be wrong. The CDR3 loop spans 14 amino acids. The V gene's germline CDR1 is MDHEN and CDR2 SYDVKM. CDR3 loop: CASSRPGHSYEQYF. The CDR3 nucleotides read TGTGCCAGCAGTAGACCGGGACATTCCTACGAGCAGTACTTC.

This chain uses TRBV5-4 with TRBJ2-5, with 7 bases lining up with TRBD2. Germline V gene lookup returns CDR1 SGHNT and CDR2 YYREEE (reference sequence). The J segment lost 5 bases and the V segment lost 4 bases, leaving 8 bases of the junction unmatched. The length of the CDR3 is 14 residues. Here the CDR3 DNA reads TGTGCCAGCAGCGAAGGTAGCGGGTGGGAGACCCAGTACTTC. It encodes CASSEGSGWETQYF.

This clone was seen many times. The chain links TRBV27 to TRBJ1-2; 11 bases are shared with TRBD1. Germline CDR1 MNHEY, CDR2 SMNVEV (reference sequence). The CDR3 contains 16 residues. Trimming cost V 6 bases and J 6 bases; bases outside gene matches: 12. In DNA, the CDR3 is TGTGCCAGCAGCCTGCCCCGGACAGGGGGCGTTGATGGCTACACCTTC. Its protein is CASSLPRTGGVDGYTF.

The chain uses TRBV28 and TRBJ2-5, with 9 bases that match TRBD1. The V gene's germline CDR1 is MDHEN and CDR2 SYDVKM. Losses at the gene ends were 3 bases for V and 5 bases for J; bases not matched to a gene: 7. This CDR3 comprises 15 residues. The CDR3 bases are TGTGCCAGCAGTTTGGGCGGGACAGGGTCGGAGACCCAGTACTTC. Translating it yields CASSLGGTGSETQYF.

In its sample, this clone was seen a few times. The chain joins TRBV19 to TRBJ2-3; D possibly corresponds to TRBD2 (6 bases). The germline V gene encodes CDR1 LNHDA and CDR2 SQIVND (reference sequence). The CDR3 runs 18 residues. Trimming shortened V by 1 base and J by 1 base, and 18 bases separated the two germline ends. The CDR3 bases are TGTGCCAGTAGTATAGGTCGGCGCGGGGCCTACCGCACAGATACGCAGTATTTT. Amino acid sequence: CASSIGRRGAYRTDTQYF.

The rearrangement uses TRBV2 and TRBJ1-6, with a tentative D call TRBD1 (5 bases). The CDR3 has 14 residues. Trimming took 6 bases from V and 9 from J, leaving 15 bases between them. Germline V lookup: CDR1 SNHLY, CDR2 FYNNEI. The DNA of the CDR3 is TGTGCCAGCAGAGGGGACGTTGAGGGTTCACCCCTCCACTTT. It yields the protein CASRGDVEGSPLHF.

DNA of the CDR3: TGTGCCAGCAGCTCGTCTAAGGACAGCTCCTACAATGAGCAGTTCTTC. Translated, it gives CASSSSKDSSYNEQFF. The gene calls are TRBV5-5 and TRBJ2-1, with D possibly TRBD1 on 6 matching bases. CDR1 and CDR2 (germline): SGHKS, YYEKEE (reference sequence). Trimming shortened V by 3 bases and J by 0 bases, and 13 bases separated the two germline ends. The CDR3 spans 16 residues. Variable domain in full (rest from reference TRBV5-5 and TRBJ2-1): DAGVTQSPTHLIKTRGQQVTLRCSPISGHKSVSWYQQVLGQGPQFIFQYYEKEERGRGNFPDRFSARQFPNYSSELNVNALLLGDSALYLCASSSSKDSSYNEQFFGPGTRLTVL.

The chain carries TRBV30 and TRBJ2-3; D is perhaps TRBD2 (5 bases). V was pared by 4 bases and J by 2 bases, with 10 bases between. The CDR3 loop spans 13 amino acids. From germline, CDR1 is GTSNPN and CDR2 SVGIG (reference sequence). The CDR3 here is CAWKIASTDTQYF. The CDR3 DNA follows: TGTGCCTGGAAGATAGCGTCCACAGATACGCAGTATTTT.

The V and J genes are TRBV5-1 and TRBJ2-7; D not certain. Between the trimmed V and J ends, which lost 5 bases and 3 bases, there was a span of 12 bases. Germline loops: CDR1 SGHRS, CDR2 YFSETQ. CDR3 length equals 13 residues. This CDR3 is CASSPSWGYEQYF. The CDR3 nucleotides are TGCGCCAGCAGTCCTTCTTGGGGCTACGAGCAGTACTTC.

The chain recombines TRBV28 with TRBJ1-3; D gene ambiguous. Germline values: CDR1 MDHEN, CDR2 SYDVKM. V was cut by 2 bases and J by 0 bases, with 11 bases left in between. There are 16 residues in the CDR3. The CDR3 DNA reads as TGTGCCAGCAGTTTACCCCAATTGAGCTCTGGAAACACCATATATTTT. This codes for CASSLPQLSSGNTIYF.

The table lists this clone with many counts. The chain has TRBV5-1 and TRBJ2-1, with 9 bases matching TRBD2. This CDR3 has 15 amino acids. Germline CDR1 and CDR2: SGHRS and YFSETQ. V lost 2 bases and J lost 8; bases outside the gene matches: 8. DNA for the CDR3: TGCGCCAGCAGCTTTAGCGGGAGTAAGATCGATGAGCAGTTCTTC. Translating it yields CASSFSGSKIDEQFF.

The sample holds many counts of this clone. The chain combines TRBV2 with TRBJ1-2; 7 nucleotides line up with TRBD1. From germline, CDR1 is SNHLY and CDR2 FYNNEI. The CDR3 is 15 amino acids. V was pared by 5 bases and J by 0 bases, with 6 bases of the junction left unmatched. CDR3: CASSLDRTTNYGYTF. The CDR3 bases are TGTGCCAGCAGTCTGGACAGGACGACTAACTATGGCTACACCTTC.

This clone was observed a few times. This chain links TRBV10-2 with TRBJ1-5, with D tentatively TRBD1 (6 bases). The V end lost 5 bases, the J end lost 5 bases, and 13 bases lay between the germline ends. Germline CDR1 and CDR2: WSHSY and SAAADI. This CDR3 is 14 amino acids long. CDR3 in amino acids: CASSPTGPDQPQHF. CDR3 nucleotide sequence: TGCGCCAGCAGTCCTACAGGGCCGGATCAGCCCCAGCATTTT.

The V call is TRBV2, the J call TRBJ2-7; D gene ambiguous. V was trimmed by 6 bases and J by 2 bases, leaving 11 bases between them. CDR1 is SNHLY and CDR2 is FYNNEI in the germline V gene. The CDR3 is made up of 13 amino acids. The CDR3 spells CASRGSNPYEQYF. The CDR3 DNA reads TGTGCCAGCAGGGGGTCGAACCCCTACGAGCAGTACTTC.

The rearrangement joins TRBV4-3 to TRBJ2-7; D is perhaps TRBD1 (6 bases). CDR1 is LGHNA and CDR2 is YSLEER in the germline V gene. V lost 0 bases and J lost 4, with 16 bases in between. This CDR3 spans 16 amino acids. CDR3 sequence (DNA): TGCGCCAGCAGCCAAGATCGCGCCCAGGGGATATACGAGCAGTACTTC. It specifies CASSQDRAQGIYEQYF.

The chain couples TRBV7-2 to TRBJ2-3; D not certain. With 5 bases removed from V and 5 bases from J, the gap between germline ends came to 17 bases. CDR1 is SGHTA and CDR2 is FQGNSA in the germline V gene. CDR3 size: 15 residues. The CDR3 coding sequence is TGTGCCAGCAGCGGAACGGGCCAGAAGGGAGATACGCAGTATTTT. It codes for CASSGTGQKGDTQYF.

This chain links TRBV5-6 with TRBJ2-1, with a possible D match to TRBD1 (6 bases). This CDR3 comprises 14 residues. Deletions cut 5 bases from V and 1 base from J, with 10 bases between. Germline loops: CDR1 SGHDT, CDR2 YYEEEE. Here the CDR3 reads CASSFTGSYNEQFF. CDR3 bases: TGTGCCAGCAGTTTTACAGGGTCCTACAATGAGCAGTTCTTC.

The V gene is TRBV10-1, the J gene TRBJ2-3, with a possible D match to TRBD2 (7 bases). V was pared by 6 bases and J by 0 bases, with 13 bases between. The CDR3 extends over 15 amino acids. From germline, CDR1 is WNHNN and CDR2 SYGVQD (reference sequence). The DNA for the CDR3 is TGCGCCAGCAGCGAGGGGGGGCAAAGCACAGATACGCAGTATTTT. Protein product: CASSEGGQSTDTQYF.

This clone was picked up a small number of times. Here the CDR3 DNA reads TGTGCCAGCAGCTCACTCGGTGGGACTAGCGGGAGGACCTACGAGCAGTACTTC. It specifies CASSSLGGTSGRTYEQYF. The V call is TRBV7-3, the J call TRBJ2-7, with 15 bases identical to TRBD2. Trimming cost V 4 bases and J 2 bases; bases outside gene matches: 9. CDR1 and CDR2 from the germline V gene are SGHTA and FQGTGA. The CDR3 extends over 18 amino acids.